This TCR beta chain originates from a study of PD-L1 blockade in urothelial cancer. Study-level information: Median blood clonality was approximately 0.08, with about 81,000 unique TCRs.

The junction had 3 bases not matched to a gene; V was cut back by 5 bases and J by 2 bases. CDR1 is SGHNT and CDR2 is YENEEA in the germline V gene. The CDR3 loop spans 15 amino acids. Each patient gave between 1 and 8 samples of peripheral blood mononuclear cells, which were collected pretreatment and during treatment. Sequencing used immunoSEQ multiplex PCR; TCRdb keeps in-frame clones, though not all of them. The table shows more than 45,000 clones, with about four fifths occurring only once. The chain is built from TRBV11-3 and TRBJ2-5; 12 bases agree with TRBD2. The TCR sequence derives from an older man with urothelial cancer. Sequencing was performed on PBMCs, taken around atezolizumab (anti-PD-L1) treatment. The CDR3 sequence: CASSPGLAGQETQYF. DNA for the CDR3: TGTGCCAGCAGCCCCGGACTAGCGGGACAAGAGACCCAGTACTTC.